This TCR beta chain stems from a study of blood T cell repertoires in COVID-19. Study in general: Researchers got acute and convalescent COVID-19 samples from the United States, Italy and Spain. The analysed material was cDNA or gDNA that came from T cells, B-cell-depleted T cells, or PBMCs.

The germline V and J ends were trimmed by 3 bases and 4 bases, with 8 bases remaining between them. From germline, CDR1 is SGDLS and CDR2 YYNGEE. The CDR3 length is 13 residues. While infection was still active, Seattle patients were enrolled and then followed longitudinally. Assay used: immunoSEQ multiplex PCR; TCRdb lists only in-frame clones, some missing. The table has under 200,000 clones, approximately 86% seen once. This receptor was identified in a woman of 80 years or more with COVID-19, enrolled during active disease. The chain joins TRBV9 to TRBJ2-1; possible D gene TRBD2, 6 bases. Input material: peripheral blood. Here the CDR3 reads CASSETSYNEQFF. In nucleotides, the CDR3 is TGTGCCAGCAGCGAGACTAGTTACAATGAGCAGTTCTTC.